The 18 T cell receptor beta chains below all came from one sample that was sequenced in a study of CD8 T cells in Susac syndrome. The authors reverse transcribed about 0.45 to 1 ug RNA with random hexamers. TCRdb fed the immunoSEQ multiplex PCR reads into MiXCR, producing one record per CDR3 protein. The sample consists of about 120,000 distinct CDR3 sequences, approximately 94% of them appearing once. Source material: CD4+ T cells from PBMCs. The receptors come from a human donor in good health.

The chain is built from TRBV27 and TRBJ2-7, with no clear D. Germline CDR1 is MNHEY and CDR2 is SMNVEV (reference sequence). The CDR3 contains 13 residues. The CDR3 DNA reads as TGTGTCACCAGCAGTGCCCCACCCTACGAGCAGTACTTC. Encoded protein: CVTSSAPPYEQYF.

The V call is TRBV9, the J call TRBJ2-1; 12 bases fit TRBD2. This CDR3 is built from 15 residues. Germline CDR1 is SGDLS and CDR2 is YYNGEE. J lost 5 bases, V lost 4 bases, and 4 bases had no gene match. Here the CDR3 DNA reads TGTGCCAGCAGCACGACTAGCGGGAGTCACAATGAGCAGTTCTTC. This encodes CASSTTSGSHNEQFF.

The rearrangement uses TRBV11-1 and TRBJ2-4; D uncertain. V gave up 0 bases and J gave up 8 bases, with 5 bases separating them. CDR1 and CDR2 from the germline V gene are SGHAT and FQDESV (reference sequence). The CDR3 is 12 amino acids. The CDR3 coding sequence is TGTGCCAGCAGCTTAGCTTCGGACATTCAGTACTTC. Translation gives CASSLASDIQYF.

This clonotype was picked up one time. The chain uses TRBV12-3 or TRBV12-4 and TRBJ2-7; no clear D gene. Trimming cost V 5 bases and J 9 bases, with 11 bases left between them. The CDR3 loop spans 11 amino acids. CDR3 loop: CASSLRATQYF. In DNA form, the CDR3 reads TGTGCCAGCAGTCTCCGGGCCACGCAGTACTTC.

This clonotype was counted once. This rearrangement joins TRBV6-2 or TRBV6-3 to TRBJ2-3; 10 bases align to TRBD2. Trimming cost V 5 bases and J 7 bases; bases outside gene matches: 6. Looked up from germline, CDR1 is MNHEY and CDR2 is SVGEGT. The CDR3 is 14 residues long. The CDR3 region has the DNA TGTGCCAGCAGTACCGGGACTAGCGTTTATACGCAGTATTTT. It translates to CASSTGTSVYTQYF.

The rearrangement uses TRBV7-3 and TRBJ2-5; D possibly uses TRBD1 or TRBD2 (6 bases each). This CDR3 has 14 residues. Germline V gene lookup returns CDR1 SGHTA and CDR2 FQGTGA. V dropped 2 bases and J dropped 3 bases, with 10 bases sitting between them. CDR3 nucleotide sequence: TGTGCCAGCAGCTTAGGGGGGCTGGAAGAGACCCAGTACTTC. Translation: CASSLGGLEETQYF.

The rearrangement links TRBV6-5 to TRBJ1-2; D is possibly TRBD1 (5 bases). Trimming took off 0 bases at V and 3 bases at J, with 5 bases between the two ends. Germline V gene data show CDR1 as MNHEY and CDR2 as SVGAGI. The CDR3 sequence is 13 residues long. CDR3 amino acids: CASSYSRDYGYTF. CDR3 DNA: TGTGCCAGCAGTTACTCCAGGGACTATGGCTACACCTTC.

This chain joins TRBV28 and TRBJ1-1; D possibly corresponds to TRBD1 (5 bases). CDR3 size: 13 residues. Trimming stripped 3 bases from V and 1 base from J, with 6 bases between. CDR1 and CDR2 (germline): MDHEN, SYDVKM. CDR3 in amino acids: CASSFRANTEAFF. In nucleotides, the CDR3 is TGTGCCAGCAGTTTCAGGGCGAACACTGAAGCTTTCTTT.

The genes are TRBV27 and TRBJ2-5; 10 nucleotides agree with TRBD2. The germline V gene has CDR1 MNHEY and CDR2 SMNVEV (reference sequence). The CDR3 sequence is 16 residues long. J lost 5 bases, V lost 2 bases, and 8 bases had no gene match. This CDR3 is CASSLGASGSFETQYF. In DNA form, the CDR3 reads TGTGCCAGCAGTTTAGGGGCTAGCGGGAGTTTTGAGACCCAGTACTTC.

V usage is TRBV5-1 and J usage is TRBJ1-2; TRBD1 is a possible D gene (5 bases). Between the trimmed V and J ends, which lost 4 bases and 4 bases, there was a span of 14 bases. Germline CDR1 is SGHRS and CDR2 is YFSETQ. The CDR3 is 14 amino acids. The CDR3 spells CASSETPGAYGYTF. CDR3 sequence (DNA): TGCGCCAGCAGCGAAACCCCCGGGGCCTATGGCTACACCTTC.

The chain has TRBV7-2 and TRBJ2-5, with TRBD1 as a possible D gene (6 bases). The CDR3 runs to 14 residues. V lost 4 bases and J lost 2, with 11 bases in between. CDR1 is SGHTA and CDR2 is FQGNSA in the germline V gene. CDR3 amino acids: CASSSGTLQETQYF. The CDR3 DNA reads TGTGCCAGCAGCTCCGGGACATTACAAGAGACCCAGTACTTC.

This chain uses TRBV29-1 with TRBJ2-1, with D perhaps TRBD2 (6 bases). The V end was cut by 3 bases, the J end by 4 bases, with 16 bases between. CDR3 length: 15 amino acids. Germline values: CDR1 SQVTM, CDR2 ANQGSEA. CDR3 bases: TGCAGCGTTGAGGGTGCGGGGTCGGGGTACAATGAGCAGTTCTTC. This encodes CSVEGAGSGYNEQFF.

The gene calls are TRBV27 and TRBJ2-2, with 9 bases matching TRBD2. The CDR3 has 15 residues. The V and J ends lost 6 bases and 6 bases, in that order; junction bases with no gene match: 8. The V gene's germline CDR1 is MNHEY and CDR2 SMNVEV (reference sequence). Written as DNA, the CDR3 is TGTGCCAGCAGGCGAGCGGGAGGATGGGCCGGGGAGCTGTTTTTT. The encoded protein is CASRRAGGWAGELFF.

The chain combines TRBV10-2 with TRBJ1-2, with a tentative D call TRBD1 (6 bases). Looked up from germline, CDR1 is WSHSY and CDR2 is SAAADI. The V end lost 6 bases, the J end lost 8 bases, and 19 bases lay between the germline ends. The CDR3 consists of 14 residues. The CDR3 nucleotides read TGCGCCAGCAGCAACTCAGGGGTCCTGGGCGGCTACACCTTC. It codes for CASSNSGVLGGYTF.

The chain combines TRBV7-6 with TRBJ2-2; D ambiguous. Trimming stripped 4 bases from V and 7 bases from J, with 13 bases between. The CDR3 loop spans 14 amino acids. CDR1 is SGHVS and CDR2 is FNYEAQ in the germline V gene. Here the CDR3 DNA reads TGTGCCAGCAGCTCGTATCTTGAGGACGGGGAGCTGTTTTTT. Amino acids: CASSSYLEDGELFF. Full variable domain (rest looked up from reference TRBV7-6 and TRBJ2-2): GAGVSQSPRYKVTKRGQDVALRCDPISGHVSLYWYRQALGQGPEFLTYFNYEAQQDKSGLPNDRFSAERPEGSISTLTIQRTEQRDSAMYRCASSSYLEDGELFFGEGSRLTVL.

J is TRBJ1-5 and V is TRBV2; tentatively, D is TRBD1 (6 bases). V was cut by 4 bases and J by 8 bases, with 12 bases left in between. CDR3 length: 13 residues. Germline V gene lookup returns CDR1 SNHLY and CDR2 FYNNEI. CDR3 residues: CASSVRGAKPQHF. For the CDR3, the DNA is TGTGCCAGCAGTGTCCGGGGGGCGAAGCCCCAGCATTTT.

The chain links TRBV6-5 to TRBJ1-2, with TRBD1 as a possible D gene (6 bases). Germline-derived CDR1 and CDR2 are MNHEY and SVGAGI. The CDR3 runs to 14 residues. Trimming cost V 7 bases and J 4 bases, with 16 bases left between them. CDR3 amino acids: CASTQRGASYGYTF. As DNA, the CDR3 is TGTGCCAGCACCCAAAGGGGGGCAAGCTATGGCTACACCTTC.

The chain joins TRBV27 to TRBJ2-7, with 7 nucleotides matching TRBD2. The junction had 14 bases not matched to a gene; V was cut back by 8 bases and J by 4 bases. CDR1 and CDR2 (germline): MNHEY, SMNVEV (reference sequence). This CDR3 has 15 amino acids. The CDR3 here is CASGLVRSYRYEQYF. CDR3 nucleotides: TGTGCCAGCGGACTAGTTAGATCTTATCGTTACGAGCAGTACTTC.